This TCR beta chain appears in the sequencing data of a study of blood T cells in healthy people across ages. Through a sample-barcoded 5' primer and a J-beta primer mix, a second PCR was run for roughly 6 to 12 cycles. TCRdb redid the calling of the 5' RACE reads with MiXCR, one entry per CDR3 protein. The sample carries fewer than 750,000 distinct CDR3 sequences, about 50% recorded once. Only a few counts were recorded for this clonotype. Trimming shortened V by 0 bases and J by 6 bases, and 6 bases separated the two germline ends. CDR1 and CDR2 from the germline V gene are SGHTA and FQGNSA. This CDR3 spans 12 amino acids.

The source of this sequence is a woman over 75 in good health. Sequenced sample: blood. The genes are TRBV7-2 and TRBJ2-7; D gene uncertain. Written as DNA, the CDR3 is TGTGCCAGCAGCTTAGCGCCGAGCGAGCAGTACTTC. It encodes CASSLAPSEQYF.